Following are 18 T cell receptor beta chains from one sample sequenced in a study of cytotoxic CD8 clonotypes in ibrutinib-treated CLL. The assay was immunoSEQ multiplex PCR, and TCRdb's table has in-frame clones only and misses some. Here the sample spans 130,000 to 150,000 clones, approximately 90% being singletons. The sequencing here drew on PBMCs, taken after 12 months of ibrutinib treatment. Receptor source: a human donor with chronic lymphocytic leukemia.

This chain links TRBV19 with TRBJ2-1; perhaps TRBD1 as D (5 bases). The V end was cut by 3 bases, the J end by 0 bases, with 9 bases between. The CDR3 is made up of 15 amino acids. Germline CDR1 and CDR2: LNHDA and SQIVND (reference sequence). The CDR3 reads CASSIFDSSYNEQFF. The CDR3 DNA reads TGTGCCAGTAGTATTTTCGACAGCTCCTACAATGAGCAGTTCTTC.

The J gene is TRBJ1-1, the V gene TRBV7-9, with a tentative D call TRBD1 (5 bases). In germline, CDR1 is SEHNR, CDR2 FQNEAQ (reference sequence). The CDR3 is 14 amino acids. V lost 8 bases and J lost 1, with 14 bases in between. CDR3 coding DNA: TGTGCCAGCTTCCCTGACGGGACGAACACTGAAGCTTTCTTT. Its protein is CASFPDGTNTEAFF. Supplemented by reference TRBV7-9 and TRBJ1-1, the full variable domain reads DTGVSQNPRHKITKRGQNVTFRCDPISEHNRLYWYRQTLGQGPEFLTYFQNEAQLEKSRLLSDRFSAERPKGSFSTLEIQRTEQGDSAMYLCASFPDGTNTEAFFGQGTRLTVV.

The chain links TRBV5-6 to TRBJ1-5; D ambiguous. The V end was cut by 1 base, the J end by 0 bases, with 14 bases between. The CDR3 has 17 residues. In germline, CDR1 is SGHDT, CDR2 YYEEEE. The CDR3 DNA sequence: TGTGCCAGCAGCTTGCACTCGGAGCTTGATAGCAATCAGCCCCAGCATTTT. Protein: CASSLHSELDSNQPQHF. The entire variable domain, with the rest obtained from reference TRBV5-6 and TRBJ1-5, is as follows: DAGVTQSPTHLIKTRGQQVTLRCSPKSGHDTVSWYQQALGQGPQFIFQYYEEEERQRGNFPDRFSGHQFPNYSSELNVNALLLGDSALYLCASSLHSELDSNQPQHFGDGTRLSIL.

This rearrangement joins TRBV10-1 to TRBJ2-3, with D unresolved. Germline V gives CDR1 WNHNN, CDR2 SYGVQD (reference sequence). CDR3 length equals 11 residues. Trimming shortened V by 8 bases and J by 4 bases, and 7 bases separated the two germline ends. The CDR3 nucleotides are TGCGCCAGCCCAGAGGCAGATACGCAGTATTTT. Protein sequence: CASPEADTQYF.

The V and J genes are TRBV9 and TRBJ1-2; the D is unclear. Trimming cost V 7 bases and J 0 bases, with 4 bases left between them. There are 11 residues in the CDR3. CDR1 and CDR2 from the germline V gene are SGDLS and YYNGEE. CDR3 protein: CASEANYGYTF. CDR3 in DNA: TGTGCCAGCGAAGCTAACTATGGCTACACCTTC. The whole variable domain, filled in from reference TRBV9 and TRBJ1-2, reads DSGVTQTPKHLITATGQRVTLRCSPRSGDLSVYWYQQSLDQGLQFLIQYYNGEERAKGNILERFSAQQFPDLHSELNLSSLELGDSALYFCASEANYGYTFGSGTRLTVV.

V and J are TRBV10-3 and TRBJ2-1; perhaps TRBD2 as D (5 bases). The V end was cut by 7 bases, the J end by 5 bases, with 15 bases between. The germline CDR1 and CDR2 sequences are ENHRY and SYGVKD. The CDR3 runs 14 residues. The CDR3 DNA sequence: TGTGCCATCAATCCGGCGGGCTCGAACAATGAGCAGTTCTTC. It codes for CAINPAGSNNEQFF.

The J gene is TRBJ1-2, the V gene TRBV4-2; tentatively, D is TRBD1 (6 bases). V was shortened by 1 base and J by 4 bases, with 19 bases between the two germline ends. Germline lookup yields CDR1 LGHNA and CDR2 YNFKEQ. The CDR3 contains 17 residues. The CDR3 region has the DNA TGTGCCAGCAGCCAAGTGGGGCCTCAGGGGAAGGGCTATGGCTACACCTTC. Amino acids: CASSQVGPQGKGYGYTF.

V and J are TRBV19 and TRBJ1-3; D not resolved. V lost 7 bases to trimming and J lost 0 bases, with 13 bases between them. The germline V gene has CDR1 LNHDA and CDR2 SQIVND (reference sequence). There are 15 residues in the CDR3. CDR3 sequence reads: CASKAHGPSGNTIYF. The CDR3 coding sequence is TGTGCCAGTAAAGCGCACGGCCCCTCTGGAAACACCATATATTTT.

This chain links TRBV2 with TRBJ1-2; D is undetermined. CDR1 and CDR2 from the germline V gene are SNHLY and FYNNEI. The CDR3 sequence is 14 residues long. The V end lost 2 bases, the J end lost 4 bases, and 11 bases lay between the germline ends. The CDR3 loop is CASSETGRGYGYTF. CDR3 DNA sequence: TGTGCCAGCAGTGAAACTGGGCGAGGCTATGGCTACACCTTC.

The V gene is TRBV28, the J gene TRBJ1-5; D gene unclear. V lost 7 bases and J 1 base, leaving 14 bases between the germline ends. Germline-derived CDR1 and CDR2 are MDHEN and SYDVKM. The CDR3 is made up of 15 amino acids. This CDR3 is CASTQETRSNQPQHF. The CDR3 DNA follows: TGTGCCAGCACTCAGGAGACAAGGAGCAATCAGCCCCAGCATTTT.

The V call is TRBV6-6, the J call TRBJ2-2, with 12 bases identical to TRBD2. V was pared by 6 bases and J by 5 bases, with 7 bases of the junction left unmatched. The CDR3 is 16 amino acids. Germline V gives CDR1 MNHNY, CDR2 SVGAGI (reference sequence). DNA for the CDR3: TGTGCCAGCAGCGCGACTAGCGGGAGAGGAACCGGGGAGCTGTTTTTT. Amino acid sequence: CASSATSGRGTGELFF.

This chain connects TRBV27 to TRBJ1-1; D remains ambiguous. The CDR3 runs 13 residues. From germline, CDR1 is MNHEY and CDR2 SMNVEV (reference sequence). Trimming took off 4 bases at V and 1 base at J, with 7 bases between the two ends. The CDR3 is CASSYPGNTEAFF. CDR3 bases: TGTGCCAGCAGTTACCCAGGGAACACTGAAGCTTTCTTT.

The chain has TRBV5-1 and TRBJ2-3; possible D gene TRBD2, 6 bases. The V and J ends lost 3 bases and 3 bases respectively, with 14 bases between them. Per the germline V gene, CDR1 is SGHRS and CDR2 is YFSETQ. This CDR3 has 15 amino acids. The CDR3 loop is CASSYPKAGTDTQYF. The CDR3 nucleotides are TGCGCCAGCAGCTACCCCAAGGCGGGGACAGATACGCAGTATTTT.

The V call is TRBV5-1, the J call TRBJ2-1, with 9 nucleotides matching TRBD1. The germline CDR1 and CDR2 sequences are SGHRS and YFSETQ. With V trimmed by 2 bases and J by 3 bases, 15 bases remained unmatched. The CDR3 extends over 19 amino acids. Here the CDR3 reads CASSLNPPPTGGYYNEQFF. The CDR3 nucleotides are TGCGCCAGCAGCTTAAACCCGCCACCGACAGGGGGGTACTACAATGAGCAGTTCTTC.

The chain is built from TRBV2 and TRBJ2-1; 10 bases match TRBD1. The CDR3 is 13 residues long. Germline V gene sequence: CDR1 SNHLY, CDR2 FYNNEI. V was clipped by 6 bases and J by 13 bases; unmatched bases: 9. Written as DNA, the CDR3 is TGTGCCAGCAGCGGGACAGGGGAACTGAGCCAGTTCTTC. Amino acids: CASSGTGELSQFF.

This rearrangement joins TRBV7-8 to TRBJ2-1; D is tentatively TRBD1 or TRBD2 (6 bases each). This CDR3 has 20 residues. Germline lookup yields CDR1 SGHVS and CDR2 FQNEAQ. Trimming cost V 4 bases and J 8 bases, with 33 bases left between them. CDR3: CASSSPYSTGSLAPVDEQFF. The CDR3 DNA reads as TGTGCCAGCAGCTCACCGTACTCGACAGGTTCACTAGCTCCGGTGGATGAGCAGTTCTTC.

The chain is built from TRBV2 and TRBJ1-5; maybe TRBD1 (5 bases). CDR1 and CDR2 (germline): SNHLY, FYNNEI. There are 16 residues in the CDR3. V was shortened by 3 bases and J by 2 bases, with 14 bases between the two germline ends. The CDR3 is CASSEGWTFGNQPQHF. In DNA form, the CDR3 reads TGTGCCAGCAGTGAGGGGTGGACATTCGGCAATCAGCCCCAGCATTTT.

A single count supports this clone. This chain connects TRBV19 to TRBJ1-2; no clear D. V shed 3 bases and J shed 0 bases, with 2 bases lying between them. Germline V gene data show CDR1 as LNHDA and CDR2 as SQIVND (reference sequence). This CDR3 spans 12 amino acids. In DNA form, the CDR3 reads TGTGCCAGTAGTATGCCTAACTATGGCTACACCTTC. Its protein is CASSMPNYGYTF.